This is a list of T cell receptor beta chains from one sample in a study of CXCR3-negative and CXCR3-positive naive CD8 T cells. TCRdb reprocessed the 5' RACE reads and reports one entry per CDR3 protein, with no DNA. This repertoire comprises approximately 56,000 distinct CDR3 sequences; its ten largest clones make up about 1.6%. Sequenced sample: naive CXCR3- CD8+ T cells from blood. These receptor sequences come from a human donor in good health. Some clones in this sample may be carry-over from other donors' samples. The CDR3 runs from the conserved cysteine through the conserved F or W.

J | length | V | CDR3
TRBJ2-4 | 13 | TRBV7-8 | CASSQGGRNIQYF
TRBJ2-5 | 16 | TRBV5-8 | CASSPLGQGRGGTQYF
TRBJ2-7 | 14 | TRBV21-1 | CASPLTAFSYEQYF
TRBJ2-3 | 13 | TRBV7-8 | CASSLVGVDTQYF
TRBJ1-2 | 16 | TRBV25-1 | CASSEYAGTGPPSYTF
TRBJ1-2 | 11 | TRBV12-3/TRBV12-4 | CASSQTGTYTF
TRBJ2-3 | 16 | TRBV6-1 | CASSEGTHIPTDTQYF
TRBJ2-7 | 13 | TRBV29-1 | CSVSGLSSYEQYF
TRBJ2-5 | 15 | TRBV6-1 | CASSYSSSPQETQYF
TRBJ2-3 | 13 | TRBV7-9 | CASSPPVSDTQYF
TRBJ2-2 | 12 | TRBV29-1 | CSVYGPTGELFF
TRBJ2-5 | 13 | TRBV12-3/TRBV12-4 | CASSFSQEETQYF
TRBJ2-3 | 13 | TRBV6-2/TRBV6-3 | CASSYGPSDTQYF
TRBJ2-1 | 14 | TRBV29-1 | CSVDGGASRTPWFF
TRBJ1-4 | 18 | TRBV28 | CASSSDYDRAKLGGKLFF
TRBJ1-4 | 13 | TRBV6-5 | CASKPTGSEKLFF
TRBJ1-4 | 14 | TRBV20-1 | CSARERATNEKLFF
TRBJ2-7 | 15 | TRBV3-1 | CASSQGERRSYEQYF
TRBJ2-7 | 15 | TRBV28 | CASSTYRDGTYEQYF
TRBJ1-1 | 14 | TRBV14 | CASSLRQPNTEAFF
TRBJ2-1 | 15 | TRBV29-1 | CSVEERGRGRGEQFF
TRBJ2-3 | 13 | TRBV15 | CATSSEREDTQYF
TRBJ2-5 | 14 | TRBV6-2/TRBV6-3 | CASLLWGYQETQYF
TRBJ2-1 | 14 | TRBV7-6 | CASSPPGTHNEQFF
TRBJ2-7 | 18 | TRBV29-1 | CSVEDLYRASYSSYEQYF
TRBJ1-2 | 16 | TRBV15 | CATSREPGRGNYGYTF
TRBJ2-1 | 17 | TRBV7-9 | CASNLLDGDLIYKGQFF
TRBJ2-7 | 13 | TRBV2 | CASRQGNSYEQYF
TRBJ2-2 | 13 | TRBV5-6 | CASSLLHTGELFF
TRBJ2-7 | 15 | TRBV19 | CASTQGDSSSYEQYF
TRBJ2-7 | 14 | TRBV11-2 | CASSLRQGFDEQYF
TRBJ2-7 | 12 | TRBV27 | CASSLTGYEQYF
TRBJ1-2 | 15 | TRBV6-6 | CASRNDRGTNYGYTF
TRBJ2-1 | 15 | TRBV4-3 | CASSAGQTDYNEQFF
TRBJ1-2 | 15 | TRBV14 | CASSPRDGALAGYTF